Included here is one TCR beta chain sequence, with context. Its target is not known. The data belong to a study of T-cell memory formation after mild COVID-19. Study findings and constraints: A second wave expanding day 15 to 37 was CD4+-biased; contracting clones were balanced. Pre-infection memory contained some responding clones, which suggested that cross-reactive memory had joined.

TCRdb fed the 5' RACE reads into MiXCR, producing one record per CDR3 protein. The data hold tens of thousands of distinct CDR3 sequences, with less than 15% observed a single time. Germline values: CDR1 LGHDT, CDR2 YNNKEL (reference sequence). Between the trimmed V and J ends, which lost 4 bases and 3 bases, there was a span of 4 bases. CDR3 length equals 11 residues. The chain combines TRBV3-1 with TRBJ2-7; unclear D gene. The material sequenced was PBMCs or a T cell subset sorted from them (not recorded which). The clonotype originates from a man younger than 35 who had mild COVID-19 (a few samples of this study predate the infection). Cell type and time point are not known. The CDR3 is CASSPYYEQYV. The DNA for the CDR3 is TGTGCCAGCAGCCCCTACTACGAGCAGTACGTC.